This TCR beta chain was captured by sequencing in a study of T cells in Graves' hyperthyroidism and ophthalmopathy. Around 9.8 ml fresh peripheral blood yielded the PBMCs. General study results and limits: Most thyroid clonotypes that were expanded above 0.001 also turned up in blood. A model of 13 V-J pairs discriminated ophthalmopathy from stable hyperthyroidism. Ophthalmopathy got predicted by the model a median 6.5 months before its onset.

V was trimmed by 6 bases and J by 7 bases, leaving 18 bases between them. The CDR3 is 15 residues long. Germline V gene lookup returns CDR1 MNHNS and CDR2 SASEGT. This clonotype has at least ten counts. Its antigen is unidentified. Amplification targeted TCR beta CDR3 regions from RNA transcripts. TCR CDR3 underwent first-round RT-PCR with the HTBI primer set. TCRdb analysed the multiplex PCR reads with MiXCR anew, one entry per CDR3 protein. Altogether 300,000 or so distinct CDR3 sequences are present, about 18% being singletons, with the ten largest covering around 57%. The source is an older woman with Graves' ophthalmopathy. Sequenced: blood. The chain combines TRBV6-1 with TRBJ2-2; maybe TRBD1 (8 bases). CDR3 sequence: CASRRRQGRVGELFF. The CDR3 coding sequence is TGTGCCAGCAGGAGAAGACAGGGGAGGGTCGGGGAGCTGTTTTTT.